These T cell receptor beta chains were read from a single sample in a study of blood T cell repertoires in COVID-19. TCRdb's copy holds only in-frame clones and misses some; the assay was immunoSEQ multiplex PCR. Of 50,000 or so clones in the sample, about 77% were seen once. The sequenced sample was peripheral blood. Receptors originate from a human donor with active or convalescent COVID-19. The donor label of this sample is uncertain. Each CDR3 is given with its conserved first and last residue. The order of the fields is clone size, J gene, V gene, D gene, CDR3 DNA, CDR3 protein. The D gene is left open where the match is weak. Size values are once, few and many counts, or a class for expanded clones, and some rows have none.

clone_size: .; j_call: TRBJ2-1; v_call: TRBV14; d_call: .; cdr3_nt: TGTGCCAGCAGCGGAGGGGTTCTAGTCAAGTTCTTC; cdr3_aa: CASSGGVLVKFF
clone_size: .; j_call: TRBJ1-5; v_call: TRBV21-1; d_call: .; cdr3_nt: TGTGCCAGCAGCCTGACAGGGTTGGGGGGAGATCAGCCCCAGCATTTT; cdr3_aa: CASSLTGLGGDQPQHF
clone_size: few; j_call: TRBJ1-4; v_call: TRBV9; d_call: TRBD1; cdr3_nt: TGTGCCAGCAGCTCCCACAGGGGGGAAAAACTGTTTTTT; cdr3_aa: CASSSHRGEKLFF
clone_size: .; j_call: TRBJ2-6; v_call: TRBV5-1; d_call: TRBD2; cdr3_nt: TGCGCCAGCAGCTTGTGGGGGATAGACGGGACTAGCGGGACTTCTGGGGCCAACGTCCTGACTTTC; cdr3_aa: CASSLWGIDGTSGTSGANVLTF
clone_size: .; j_call: TRBJ2-7; v_call: TRBV5-4; d_call: .; cdr3_nt: TGTGCCAGCAGCTTGGAAGGAAGGGGTGCCTACGAGCAGTACTTC; cdr3_aa: CASSLEGRGAYEQYF
clone_size: .; j_call: TRBJ2-7; v_call: TRBV30; d_call: .; cdr3_nt: TGTGCCTGGACCCCGGGACTGGTGGCTTACGAGCAGTACTTC; cdr3_aa: CAWTPGLVAYEQYF
clone_size: .; j_call: TRBJ2-1; v_call: TRBV7-2; d_call: .; cdr3_nt: TGTGCCAGCAGCTTAGAAAGACGAGGGGGATTCTCCTACAATGAGCAGTTCTTC; cdr3_aa: CASSLERRGGFSYNEQFF
clone_size: few; j_call: TRBJ2-1; v_call: TRBV30; d_call: TRBD2; cdr3_nt: TGTGCCTGGAGTGTACGGGGGAGGGCCCTCAATGAGCAGTTCTTC; cdr3_aa: CAWSVRGRALNEQFF
clone_size: .; j_call: TRBJ1-4; v_call: TRBV6-5; d_call: TRBD1; cdr3_nt: TGTGCCAGCAGTTTCCAGGGGGTTAGAAATGAAAAACTGTTTTTT; cdr3_aa: CASSFQGVRNEKLFF
clone_size: .; j_call: TRBJ2-7; v_call: TRBV13; d_call: TRBD2; cdr3_nt: TGTGCCAGCAGCCGGGACGGGACTAGCCTCGAGCAGTACTTC; cdr3_aa: CASSRDGTSLEQYF
clone_size: .; j_call: TRBJ1-5; v_call: TRBV3-1/TRBV3-2; d_call: .; cdr3_nt: TGTGCCAGCAGCCAAGATGGAGGGAGAGGGAATCAGCCCCAGCATTTT; cdr3_aa: CASSQDGGRGNQPQHF
clone_size: .; j_call: TRBJ1-1; v_call: TRBV7-3; d_call: .; cdr3_nt: TGTGCCAGCAGCGTACAGGGCGAGGGAACTGAAGCTTTCTTT; cdr3_aa: CASSVQGEGTEAFF
clone_size: once; j_call: TRBJ1-1; v_call: TRBV10-1; d_call: .; cdr3_nt: TGCGCCAGCAGTGAGTCGATCGGAGGGGGAGGGAAAGGAACTGAAGCTTTCTTT; cdr3_aa: CASSESIGGGGKGTEAFF
clone_size: once; j_call: TRBJ1-5; v_call: TRBV18; d_call: TRBD1; cdr3_nt: TGTGCCAGCCAGAACACACAGGGGGTAGGCAATCAGCCCCAGCATTTT; cdr3_aa: CASQNTQGVGNQPQHF
clone_size: .; j_call: TRBJ1-1; v_call: TRBV4-1; d_call: .; cdr3_nt: TGCGCCAGCAGCCAAGATGGGTGGGGGCCGAACACTGAAGCTTTCTTT; cdr3_aa: CASSQDGWGPNTEAFF
clone_size: .; j_call: TRBJ1-2; v_call: TRBV11-2; d_call: TRBD1; cdr3_nt: TGTGCCAGCAGCTTAAAGCCGGGGACAGGGGGCCTAAGCTATGGCTACACCTTC; cdr3_aa: CASSLKPGTGGLSYGYTF
clone_size: .; j_call: TRBJ2-3; v_call: TRBV29-1; d_call: TRBD1; cdr3_nt: TGCAGCGTTGACTCCGGGACAGCTTCTAATACGCAGTATTTT; cdr3_aa: CSVDSGTASNTQYF
clone_size: .; j_call: TRBJ2-7; v_call: TRBV4-2; d_call: TRBD2; cdr3_nt: TGTGCCAGCAGCCAAGGGGTCGGGACTAGCGGGAGCAGGGGGGTGGGCGAGCAGTACTTC; cdr3_aa: CASSQGVGTSGSRGVGEQYF
clone_size: .; j_call: TRBJ1-4; v_call: TRBV27; d_call: TRBD1; cdr3_nt: TGTGCCAGCAGTTTATTATTTGGGGACAGAGATGAAAAACTGTTTTTT; cdr3_aa: CASSLLFGDRDEKLFF
clone_size: .; j_call: TRBJ2-1; v_call: TRBV9; d_call: TRBD2; cdr3_nt: TGTGCCAGCAGTGGAAGCGGGAACACCTACAATGAGCAGTTCTTC; cdr3_aa: CASSGSGNTYNEQFF
clone_size: .; j_call: TRBJ1-1; v_call: TRBV27; d_call: .; cdr3_nt: TGTGCCAGCGGCCTTGTGTTCACTGAAGCTTTCTTT; cdr3_aa: CASGLVFTEAFF
clone_size: .; j_call: TRBJ2-1; v_call: TRBV4-2; d_call: TRBD2; cdr3_nt: TGTGCCAGCAGCCAAGATCCGGGACTAGCCTACAATGAGCAGTTCTTC; cdr3_aa: CASSQDPGLAYNEQFF
clone_size: .; j_call: TRBJ2-7; v_call: TRBV19; d_call: TRBD1; cdr3_nt: TGTGCCAGCAGTAAGGGACAGGGCGAGCAGTACTTC; cdr3_aa: CASSKGQGEQYF
clone_size: .; j_call: TRBJ2-2; v_call: TRBV11-3; d_call: .; cdr3_nt: TGTGCCAGCAGCTTAAACCCGGAGACCGGGGAGCTGTTTTTT; cdr3_aa: CASSLNPETGELFF
clone_size: .; j_call: TRBJ2-5; v_call: TRBV5-1; d_call: .; cdr3_nt: TGCGCCAGCAGCCTGCGGGGATTTAGGGCGGAGACCCAGTACTTC; cdr3_aa: CASSLRGFRAETQYF
clone_size: .; j_call: TRBJ2-7; v_call: TRBV27; d_call: TRBD2; cdr3_nt: TGTGCCAGCAGGCGACCAGCCAGCGGGAGCTACGAGCAGTACTTC; cdr3_aa: CASRRPASGSYEQYF
clone_size: .; j_call: TRBJ1-1; v_call: TRBV9; d_call: .; cdr3_nt: TGTGCCAGCAGCGACAGTATGAACACTGAAGCTTTCTTT; cdr3_aa: CASSDSMNTEAFF
clone_size: .; j_call: TRBJ1-2; v_call: TRBV6-2/TRBV6-3; d_call: .; cdr3_nt: TGTGCCAGCAGCCTCAACAGGGCTGGCTACACCTTC; cdr3_aa: CASSLNRAGYTF
clone_size: .; j_call: TRBJ2-7; v_call: TRBV30; d_call: .; cdr3_nt: TGTGCCTGGAGTGTACCCGATACGGCAGGCTCCTACGAGCAGTACTTC; cdr3_aa: CAWSVPDTAGSYEQYF
clone_size: once; j_call: TRBJ2-2; v_call: TRBV24-1; d_call: .; cdr3_nt: TGTGCCACCAGTGACCCCGGGAGTTCCGGGGAGCTGTTTTTT; cdr3_aa: CATSDPGSSGELFF
clone_size: once; j_call: TRBJ2-1; v_call: TRBV3-1/TRBV3-2; d_call: TRBD2; cdr3_nt: TGTGCCAGCAGCCGCGAACTACTAGCGGGAGGGCCAAATGAGCAGTTCTTC; cdr3_aa: CASSRELLAGGPNEQFF
clone_size: .; j_call: TRBJ1-1; v_call: TRBV18; d_call: .; cdr3_nt: TGTGCCAGCTCACCTCAAACTGAAGCTTTCTTT; cdr3_aa: CASSPQTEAFF
clone_size: once; j_call: TRBJ1-4; v_call: TRBV10-3; d_call: .; cdr3_nt: TGTGCCATCAGTGAGAGACCGGGACAAGTAAATGAAAAACTGTTTTTT; cdr3_aa: CAISERPGQVNEKLFF
clone_size: .; j_call: TRBJ1-5; v_call: TRBV7-9; d_call: TRBD1; cdr3_nt: TGTGCCAGCAGCTCCGGACAGGGGGGGACTTATAGCAATCAGCCCCAGCATTTT; cdr3_aa: CASSSGQGGTYSNQPQHF
clone_size: .; j_call: TRBJ2-3; v_call: TRBV20-1; d_call: .; cdr3_nt: TGCAGTTCCAGGGGAGATACGCAGTATTTT; cdr3_aa: CSSRGDTQYF
clone_size: .; j_call: TRBJ2-5; v_call: TRBV6-5; d_call: .; cdr3_nt: TGTGCCGGGGGCGGGTCCTGGGGGGAGACCCAGTACTTC; cdr3_aa: CAGGGSWGETQYF
clone_size: .; j_call: TRBJ2-3; v_call: TRBV4-2; d_call: .; cdr3_nt: TGTGCCAGCAGCCAAGGTGGAGACCCTCGCACAGATACGCAGTATTTT; cdr3_aa: CASSQGGDPRTDTQYF
clone_size: .; j_call: TRBJ1-2; v_call: TRBV2; d_call: .; cdr3_nt: TGTGCCAGCAGTGATGGTTGGGGCTGGTATGGCTACACCTTC; cdr3_aa: CASSDGWGWYGYTF
clone_size: .; j_call: TRBJ1-4; v_call: TRBV6-5; d_call: TRBD1; cdr3_nt: TGTGCCAGCAAAAATGGCAGGGGGCGAGAAAAACTATTTTTT; cdr3_aa: CASKNGRGREKLFF
clone_size: .; j_call: TRBJ2-7; v_call: TRBV27; d_call: TRBD2; cdr3_nt: TGTGCCAGCAGTTTAGGGGCGGGAGGGGAGCAGTACTTC; cdr3_aa: CASSLGAGGEQYF
clone_size: .; j_call: TRBJ1-4; v_call: TRBV28; d_call: TRBD1; cdr3_nt: TGTGCCAGCAGTTCCCGGGACAGGGGGACCACTAATGAAAAACTGTTTTTT; cdr3_aa: CASSSRDRGTTNEKLFF
clone_size: .; j_call: TRBJ1-1; v_call: TRBV20-1; d_call: .; cdr3_nt: TGCAGTGCTAGTCGGGGGTTCGGAACTGAAGCTTTCTTT; cdr3_aa: CSASRGFGTEAFF
clone_size: .; j_call: TRBJ2-7; v_call: TRBV7-6; d_call: TRBD1; cdr3_nt: TGTGCCAGCAGCCCACAACAGGGGGCGTACGAGCAGTACTTC; cdr3_aa: CASSPQQGAYEQYF
clone_size: .; j_call: TRBJ1-2; v_call: TRBV19; d_call: .; cdr3_nt: TGTGCCAGTAGTAGACAGGCCCGGGTCGTTAATGGCTACACCTTC; cdr3_aa: CASSRQARVVNGYTF
clone_size: .; j_call: TRBJ2-2; v_call: TRBV19; d_call: .; cdr3_nt: TGTGCCAGTAGCGGGAGCACCGGGGAGCTGTTTTTT; cdr3_aa: CASSGSTGELFF
clone_size: .; j_call: TRBJ1-1; v_call: TRBV5-1; d_call: .; cdr3_nt: TGCGCCACCAAGACAGATATGAACACTGAAGCTTTCTTT; cdr3_aa: CATKTDMNTEAFF
clone_size: .; j_call: TRBJ1-6; v_call: TRBV10-3; d_call: .; cdr3_nt: TGTGCCATCAGTGCGCAGGGCCAGAATTCACCCCTCCACTTT; cdr3_aa: CAISAQGQNSPLHF
clone_size: .; j_call: TRBJ1-2; v_call: TRBV14; d_call: .; cdr3_nt: TGTGCCAGCAGCCAAGGGGGGCGCCTAATAACAAACTATGGCTACACCTTC; cdr3_aa: CASSQGGRLITNYGYTF
clone_size: .; j_call: TRBJ1-5; v_call: TRBV15; d_call: .; cdr3_nt: TGTGCCACCAGCAGAGGGCCATCAAGTCAGCCCCAGCATTTT; cdr3_aa: CATSRGPSSQPQHF
clone_size: .; j_call: TRBJ2-1; v_call: TRBV6-5; d_call: .; cdr3_nt: TGTGCCAGCAGTTACTCGGGGAGTGGGTCCTACAATGAGCAGTTCTTC; cdr3_aa: CASSYSGSGSYNEQFF
clone_size: .; j_call: TRBJ2-1; v_call: TRBV3-1/TRBV3-2; d_call: .; cdr3_nt: TGTGCCAGCAGCCAAGGACTTGCAGGGTACAATGAGCAGTTCTTC; cdr3_aa: CASSQGLAGYNEQFF
clone_size: .; j_call: TRBJ1-4; v_call: TRBV21-1; d_call: .; cdr3_nt: TGTGCCAGCAGCAAAAAAAATGGGGGCTATCCAACTAATGAAAAACTGTTTTTT; cdr3_aa: CASSKKNGGYPTNEKLFF
clone_size: .; j_call: TRBJ1-1; v_call: TRBV5-1; d_call: .; cdr3_nt: TGCGCCAGCAGCTTGGAGGGACTCCCGAACACTGAAGCTTTCTTT; cdr3_aa: CASSLEGLPNTEAFF
clone_size: .; j_call: TRBJ1-1; v_call: TRBV6-5; d_call: .; cdr3_nt: TGTGCCAGCCAGCAGGGGCGGAGGAACACTGAAGCTTTCTTT; cdr3_aa: CASQQGRRNTEAFF
clone_size: .; j_call: TRBJ1-5; v_call: TRBV19; d_call: .; cdr3_nt: TGTGCCAGTAGTATTTCGTGGGCGGGTGAATATCAGCCCCAGCATTTT; cdr3_aa: CASSISWAGEYQPQHF